The table lists the clone carrying this T cell receptor beta chain with many counts. This specimen belongs to a study of identical twins. Trimming took 8 bases from V and 8 from J; bases not matched to a gene: 6. The CDR3 runs to 13 residues. TCRdb redid the calling of the 5' RACE reads with MiXCR, one entry per CDR3 protein. The table lists just under 650,000 distinct CDR3 sequences, roughly 7.1% of them singletons, with roughly 1.6% in the top ten. These same data were also listed under a study on yellow fever vaccine responses in identical twins.

The chain employs TRBV12-3 or TRBV12-4 and TRBJ1-4; 9 bases are a match to TRBD1. The specimen sequenced was PBMCs. This TCR came from a woman younger than 35 in good health. CDR3 nucleotides: TGTGCCAGCCATGGACAGGGGCTAGAAAAACTGTTTTTT. The encoded protein is CASHGQGLEKLFF.